These 14 T cell receptor beta chains originate from one sample sequenced in a study of tumor and adjacent non-tumor tissue in lung cancer. No cell sorting was done before RNA was extracted from the tissue. Three rounds of nested PCR, following a modified ARM-PCR protocol, produced the TCRbeta library. TCRdb called the multiplex PCR reads again in MiXCR, with one record for every CDR3 protein. The table lists approximately 76,000 distinct CDR3 sequences, approximately 71% of them singletons. The sample comprised lung tumor tissue. These receptors all come from a woman in her 70s with non-small cell lung cancer.

A note on this clonotype: Germline and junction disagree at one end, which may indicate a read error. This chain uses TRBV6-1 with TRBJ1-5, with a tentative D call TRBD1 (5 bases). This CDR3 contains 17 residues. Germline CDR1 reads MNHNS; CDR2 reads SASEGT. The CDR3 DNA sequence: TGTGCCAGCAGTGGTGGGGGGGGGATAAGTAGCAATCAGCTCCAGCATTTT. This sequence encodes CASSGGGGISSNQLQHF.

With regard to this clonotype: One junction end disagrees with the germline gene, perhaps due to a read error. This chain joins TRBV10-3 and TRBJ2-1; 8 bases are a match to TRBD1. The length of the CDR3 is 15 residues. The germline V gene encodes CDR1 ENHRY and CDR2 SYGVKD. The CDR3 here is CAISLTGAPYTEQFF. CDR3 DNA sequence: TGTGCCATCAGCTTGACAGGGGCCCCCTACACTGAGCAATTCTTC.

On this clonotype itself: Compared with germline, one end of the junction differs, possibly owing to a read error. The rearrangement joins TRBV29-1 to TRBJ2-1; no clear D gene. CDR3 length equals 14 residues. Germline V CDR1 and CDR2: SQVTM, ANQGSEA. The CDR3 spells CSAVDSMSYNERFF. In DNA, the CDR3 is TGCAGCGCTGTCGATAGCATGTCCTACAATGAGCGGTTCTTC.

This clonotype was picked up a small number of times. A much larger clone lies one base from this, so it may be a read error. This rearrangement joins TRBV12-3 or TRBV12-4 to TRBJ1-1; maybe TRBD1 (5 bases). CDR3 length: 14 amino acids. CDR3 DNA: TGTGCCAGCAGTTTCTTCGGGGGGAACACTAAAGCTTTCTTT. Translating gives CASSFFGGNTKAFF.

The V call is TRBV28, the J call TRBJ1-1; no definite D call. CDR1 and CDR2 from the germline V gene are MDHEN and SYDVKM. CDR3 length equals 13 residues. Trimming cost V 3 bases and J 6 bases, with 11 bases left between them. The CDR3 reads CASSLIWESEAFF. In DNA form, the CDR3 reads TGTGCCAGCAGTTTGATCTGGGAATCTGAAGCTTTCTTT.

Comments on this clonotype: Its ends do not fully match the called genes, so a read error is possible. This chain links TRBV12-3 or TRBV12-4 with TRBJ2-7, with D possibly TRBD1 on 6 matching bases. The CDR3 is 15 amino acids. The CDR3 DNA reads as TGTGCCAACAGTAGTGAGGACAGCCAGGCATACGAGCAGTACTTC. It translates to CANSSEDSQAYEQYF.

Points on this clonotype: A much larger clone differs by one base, so this may be a read error. CDR3 nucleotides: TGTGCCAGCAGCTTAGTCGAGGGATTGGGCACTGAAGCTTTCTTT. Protein product: CASSLVEGLGTEAFF. This chain joins TRBV11-2 and TRBJ1-1, with no clear D. Deletions cut 1 base from V and 4 bases from J, with 13 bases between. Germline V gene sequence: CDR1 SGHAT, CDR2 FQNNGV. CDR3 size: 15 residues.

A remark on this clonotype: At one boundary the junction diverges from the germline segment, which might be a read error. The V call is TRBV7-8, the J call TRBJ2-3; D ambiguous. The CDR3 sequence is 17 residues long. The germline gives CDR1 SGHVS, CDR2 FQNEAQ. CDR3 sequence reads: CASTLGYTGGSTDTQYF. The CDR3 coding sequence is TGTGCCAGCACCTTAGGCTATACGGGTGGAAGTACAGATACGCAGTATTTT.

For this clonotype: It is likely a read error, because the conserved phenylalanine at the end of the CDR3 is missing. The chain has TRBV10-3 and TRBJ2-5; maybe TRBD2 (5 bases). Germline assignment: CDR1 ENHRY and CDR2 SYGVKD. This CDR3 is 18 amino acids long. Trimming took 1 base from V and 4 from J, leaving 22 bases between them. Written as DNA, the CDR3 is TGTGCCATCAGTGAGTACGGTTTGGTAGTGGGAGAGGCAGAGACCCAGTACATC. Protein product: CAISEYGLVVGEAETQYI.

Note on this clonotype: A read error may produce the germline difference seen at one junction end. This sequence joins TRBV29-1 and TRBJ2-1, with 12 bases lining up with TRBD2. Germline values: CDR1 SQVTM, CDR2 ANQGSEA. The CDR3 consists of 14 residues. The CDR3 DNA sequence: TGTAGCGGGCTAGCGGGAGGGTGTTACAATGAGCAATTCTTC. It is translated as CSGLAGGCYNEQFF.

As regards this clonotype: A much larger clone lies a single base off, so this may be a read error. The chain uses TRBV5-4 and TRBJ2-7; D is tentatively TRBD1 or TRBD2 (5 bases each). Germline V gene lookup returns CDR1 SGHNT and CDR2 YYREEE (reference sequence). The CDR3 spans 16 residues. V was shortened by 4 bases and J by 1 base, with 18 bases between the two germline ends. DNA of the CDR3: TGTGCCAGCAGCCGGGGCTCTTCCCAAGAGTCCTACGAGCAGTACTTC. Translating gives CASSRGSSQESYEQYF.

Turning to this clonotype: An end of the junction differs from the germline gene, which may be a read error. This chain joins TRBV4-1 and TRBJ1-2; D gene unclear. Germline CDR1 MGHRA, CDR2 YSYEKL. The CDR3 runs to 14 residues. CDR3 region: CASCQEPGNYGYTF. In DNA form, the CDR3 reads TGCGCCAGCTGCCAAGAACCGGGGAATTATGGCTACACCTTC.

The chain joins TRBV6-2 or TRBV6-3 to TRBJ1-1, with D unresolved. Trimming stripped 8 bases from V and 1 base from J, with 11 bases between. Looked up from germline, CDR1 is MNHEY and CDR2 is SVGEGT. CDR3 size: 13 residues. The CDR3 nucleotides are TGTGCCAGCCTAAGAGGCAAGAACACTGAAGCTTTCTTT. Translation gives CASLRGKNTEAFF.

Note on this clonotype: Germline and junction disagree at one end, which may indicate a read error. This sequence joins TRBV10-3 and TRBJ1-1; weak D call: TRBD1 (6 bases). The CDR3 spans 12 residues. The V gene's germline CDR1 is ENHRY and CDR2 SYGVKD. The CDR3 region is CATAARDTEAIF. CDR3 nucleotides: TGTGCCACCGCAGCAAGGGACACTGAAGCTATCTTT.